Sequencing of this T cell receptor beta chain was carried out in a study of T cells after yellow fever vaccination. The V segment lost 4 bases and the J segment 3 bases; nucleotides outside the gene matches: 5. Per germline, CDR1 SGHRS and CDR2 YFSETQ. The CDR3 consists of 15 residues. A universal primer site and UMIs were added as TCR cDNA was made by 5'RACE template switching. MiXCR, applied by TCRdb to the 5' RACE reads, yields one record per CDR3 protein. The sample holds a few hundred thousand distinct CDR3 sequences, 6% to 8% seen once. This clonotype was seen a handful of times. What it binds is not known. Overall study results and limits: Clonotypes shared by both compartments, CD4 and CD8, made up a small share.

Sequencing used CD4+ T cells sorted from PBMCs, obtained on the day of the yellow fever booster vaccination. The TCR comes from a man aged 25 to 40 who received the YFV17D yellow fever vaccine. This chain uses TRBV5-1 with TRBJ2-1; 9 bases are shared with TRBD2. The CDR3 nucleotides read TGCGCCAGCAGCATTAGCGGGAGTGACTACAATGAGCAGTTCTTC. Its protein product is CASSISGSDYNEQFF.